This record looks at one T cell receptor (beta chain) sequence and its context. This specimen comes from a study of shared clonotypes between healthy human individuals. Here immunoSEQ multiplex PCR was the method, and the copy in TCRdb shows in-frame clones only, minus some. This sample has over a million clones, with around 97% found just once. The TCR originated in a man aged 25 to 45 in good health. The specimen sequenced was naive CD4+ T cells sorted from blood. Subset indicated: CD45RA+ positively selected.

The CDR3 nucleotides are TGTGCCAGCAGCTTAGCCGAAACGAGGACAGGGGGGGATGAAAAACTGTTTTTT. Translation gives CASSLAETRTGGDEKLFF. The V and J genes are TRBV7-9 and TRBJ1-4; 10 bases fit TRBD1. The germline gives CDR1 SEHNR, CDR2 FQNEAQ (reference sequence). V dropped 0 bases and J dropped 6; count of bases not matched to a gene: 10. The CDR3 has 18 residues.